This T cell receptor (beta chain) emerged from a study of PD-1 blockade in classical Hodgkin lymphoma. Study-level results: Exclusion was the outcome for patients who began nivolumab under 1 year after ASCT. Baseline diversity was lower in partial responders and progressors than complete responders. Relative to healthy donors, newly diagnosed patients reportedly had lower baseline TCR diversity, which was reported as lower still in relapsed/refractory patients.

Every patient was affected by relapse after autologous stem cell transplantation, while exposure to brentuximab vedotin was not uniform. The table came from immunoSEQ multiplex PCR; TCRdb's copy has only in-frame clones and leaves some out. This sample carries more than 10,000 clones, roughly 80% of them seen once, and the ten largest clones take roughly 35%. About this clone itself: Its antigen is not identified.

CDR1 and CDR2 from the germline V gene are SGHKS and YYEKEE (reference sequence). The CDR3 covers 13 residues. The V end lost 4 bases, the J end lost 9 bases, and 17 bases lay between the germline ends. Source: peripheral blood mononuclear cells (PBMCs), taken before the second cycle of nivolumab. The receptor was isolated from a human donor with classical Hodgkin lymphoma. The chain joins TRBV5-5 to TRBJ2-7, with D unclear. The CDR3 nucleotides are TGTGCCAGCAGCCAACTGCCTGGTTTGAGGCAGTACTTC. It specifies CASSQLPGLRQYF.